The 23 T cell receptor beta chains given below trace back to one sample, sequenced in a study of vaccination effects on CD4 cells after COVID-19. Sequencing was preceded by expansion of antigen-specific CD4+ T cells with viral peptide pools in the ViraFEST assay. After less than twelve days in culture, the CD4+ T cells were isolated. Vaccine recipients lacked prior SARS-CoV-2 infection and had negative nucleocapsid antibodies. Produced via immunoSEQ multiplex PCR; TCRdb's table is partial and in-frame only. This repertoire shows about 41,000 clones, around 77% found once; its top ten account for 2.9%. These receptors lack a known antigen. The sequences come from CD4+ T cells from PBMCs cultured with HCoV-NL63 spike peptides, collected before COVID-19 vaccination. Every receptor here comes from a human donor who received a COVID-19 vaccine.

CDR3: CASSLGDIGQETQYF. As DNA, the CDR3 is TGTGCCAGCAGCTTAGGGGACATAGGCCAAGAGACCCAGTACTTC. V is TRBV7-9 and J is TRBJ2-5; a weak D match, TRBD1 (6 bases). V was shortened by 1 base and J by 1 base, with 10 bases between the two germline ends. The V gene's germline CDR1 is SEHNR and CDR2 FQNEAQ (reference sequence). The CDR3 is made up of 15 amino acids.

The V call is TRBV4-3, the J call TRBJ2-1; D ambiguous. V gave up 0 bases and J gave up 11 bases, with 14 bases separating them. The CDR3 length is 14 residues. CDR1 LGHNA and CDR2 YSLEER come from the germline V gene. The CDR3 nucleotides are TGCGCCAGCAGCCAAGATTTCGGAAATGATAAGCAGTTCTTC. Its translation is CASSQDFGNDKQFF.

This rearrangement joins TRBV28 to TRBJ2-7; 7 bases line up with TRBD1. Germline trimming cut 5 bases from V and 0 bases from J; bases unmatched to any gene: 7. CDR1 and CDR2 from the germline V gene are MDHEN and SYDVKM. The CDR3 is 15 residues long. CDR3 in amino acids: CASSPAGGSSYEQYV. CDR3 in DNA: TGTGCCAGCAGTCCTGCAGGGGGAAGCTCCTACGAGCAGTACGTC.

Regarding this clone: The junction differs from germline at one of its ends, possibly a read error. This same CDR3 is encoded by further DNA sequences in the sample. The V gene is TRBV5-4, the J gene TRBJ1-2; D not resolved. CDR1 is SGHNT, CDR2 YYREEE, per germline (reference sequence). The CDR3 sequence is 12 residues long. The CDR3 sequence is CASSFSQTGIAF. DNA for the CDR3: TGTGCCAGCAGCTTTAGTCAGACCGGTATTGCCTTC.

This chain uses TRBV14 with TRBJ2-3; the D gene is possibly TRBD2 (5 bases). The CDR3 is 17 residues long. Germline assignment: CDR1 SGHDN and CDR2 FVKESK. Trimming left V 0 bases short and J 5 bases short, with 18 bases between. This chain's CDR3 is CASSQDVFRGTIDTQYF. The DNA for the CDR3 is TGTGCCAGCAGCCAAGATGTTTTCCGGGGAACGATAGATACGCAGTATTTT.

The chain has TRBV6-5 and TRBJ2-3; D is perhaps TRBD2 (6 bases). CDR3 length equals 14 residues. Germline loops: CDR1 MNHEY, CDR2 SVGAGI. V was clipped by 8 bases and J by 3 bases, with 15 bases between them. CDR3 sequence: CASGSRGTTDTQYF. For the CDR3, the DNA is TGTGCCAGCGGTAGTCGGGGGACTACAGATACGCAGTATTTT.

J is TRBJ1-3 and V is TRBV7-2; D is uncertain. The germline gives CDR1 SGHTA, CDR2 FQGNSA. Trimming removed 3 bases at V and 0 bases at J, with 18 bases between. The CDR3 contains 18 residues. Here the CDR3 DNA reads TGTGCCAGCAGCTTTTGGGGTAAAGCCCTTTACTCTGGAAACACCATATATTTT. Translated, it gives CASSFWGKALYSGNTIYF.

The rearrangement links TRBV10-2 to TRBJ2-2; D is possibly TRBD2 (6 bases). Germline assignment: CDR1 WSHSY and CDR2 SAAADI. V lost 4 bases to trimming and J lost 6 bases, with 18 bases between them. The CDR3 sequence is 16 residues long. CDR3 in DNA: TGCGCCAGCAGTGTCGCACTAGCAGTGGGATCCGGGGAGCTGTTTTTT. It specifies CASSVALAVGSGELFF.

The chain has TRBV2 and TRBJ2-7; D not resolved. The CDR3 runs 14 residues. Trimming pared 2 bases from V and 2 bases from J, leaving 10 bases between. Per the germline V gene, CDR1 is SNHLY and CDR2 is FYNNEI. The CDR3 spells CASSEQVPPYEQYV. CDR3 DNA sequence: TGTGCCAGCAGTGAACAGGTTCCCCCCTACGAGCAGTACGTC.

The chain links TRBV5-6 to TRBJ2-3, with D possibly being TRBD1 or TRBD2 (7 bases each). The germline V and J ends were trimmed by 7 bases and 7 bases, with 19 bases remaining between them. CDR1 SGHDT and CDR2 YYEEEE come from the germline V gene. The CDR3 sequence is 14 residues long. CDR3 nucleotide sequence: TGTGCCAGCTCAGGGGGGGGTTCGGGATATACGCAGTATTTT. Protein product: CASSGGGSGYTQYF.

The chain carries TRBV5-1 and TRBJ2-2; D gene uncertain. Germline CDR1 and CDR2: SGHRS and YFSETQ. Trimming stripped 3 bases from V and 7 bases from J, with 7 bases between. This CDR3 comprises 12 residues. CDR3 sequence reads: CASSWSGGELFF. The CDR3 DNA reads TGCGCCAGCAGCTGGTCAGGCGGGGAGCTGTTTTTT.

CDR3 amino acids: CATAFGPEAFF. The CDR3 nucleotides are TGTGCCACCGCCTTTGGGCCTGAAGCTTTCTTT. This chain connects TRBV24-1 to TRBJ1-1; D is undetermined. CDR1 and CDR2 from the germline V gene are KGHDR and SFDVKD. V lost 9 bases to trimming and J lost 6 bases, with 10 bases between them. The CDR3 length is 11 residues.

This rearrangement joins TRBV9 to TRBJ2-5, with TRBD2 identical over 15 bases. Germline V lookup: CDR1 SGDLS, CDR2 YYNGEE. The CDR3 covers 18 residues. V lost 3 bases to trimming and J lost 0 bases; unmatched junction nucleotides: 6. The CDR3: CASSDGTSGGNYQETQYF. Written as DNA, the CDR3 is TGTGCCAGCAGCGATGGGACTAGCGGGGGGAATTACCAAGAGACCCAGTACTTC.

The J gene is TRBJ2-3, the V gene TRBV10-3; D may correspond to TRBD1 or TRBD2 (6 bases each). V shed 3 bases and J shed 2 bases, with 15 bases lying between them. The CDR3 consists of 16 residues. Germline loops: CDR1 ENHRY, CDR2 SYGVKD. The CDR3 DNA follows: TGTGCCATCAGTGATCGGGGAAGGGGGGACACAGATACGCAGTATTTT. Amino acid sequence: CAISDRGRGDTDTQYF.

This chain connects TRBV30 to TRBJ1-2; D is unclear. CDR1 and CDR2 (germline): GTSNPN, SVGIG (reference sequence). With 3 bases removed from V and 2 bases from J, the gap between germline ends came to 16 bases. The CDR3 extends over 15 amino acids. The CDR3 DNA is TGTGCCTGGAGGGCTCCCGGGTACGGGAACTATGGCTACACCTTC. It specifies CAWRAPGYGNYGYTF.

This rearrangement joins TRBV7-9 to TRBJ2-5, with D unresolved. Per germline, CDR1 SEHNR and CDR2 FQNEAQ (reference sequence). V shed 5 bases and J shed 5 bases, with 6 bases lying between them. The CDR3 covers 11 residues. The DNA of the CDR3 is TGTGCCAGCAGCCGTGCTGAGACCCAGTACTTC. Translation: CASSRAETQYF. Variable domain in full (rest from reference TRBV7-9 and TRBJ2-5): DTGVSQNPRHKITKRGQNVTFRCDPISEHNRLYWYRQTLGQGPEFLTYFQNEAQLEKSRLLSDRFSAERPKGSFSTLEIQRTEQGDSAMYLCASSRAETQYFGPGTRLLVL.

The chain has TRBV5-1 and TRBJ2-1, with TRBD2 as a possible D gene (6 bases). The CDR3 totals 14 residues. Germline assignment: CDR1 SGHRS and CDR2 YFSETQ. Trimming removed 6 bases at V and 6 bases at J, with 16 bases between. The CDR3 loop reads CASKESTGVNEQFF. CDR3 DNA sequence: TGCGCCAGCAAGGAGTCCACGGGGGTCAATGAGCAGTTCTTC.

J is TRBJ1-5 and V is TRBV6-5; D remains unclear. Trimming took 5 bases from V and 7 from J, leaving 12 bases between them. This CDR3 is 13 amino acids long. Germline values: CDR1 MNHEY, CDR2 SVGAGI. This CDR3 reads CASSPGNYQPQHF. In DNA form, the CDR3 reads TGTGCCAGCAGTCCGGGGAACTACCAGCCCCAGCATTTT.

The V and J genes are TRBV6-2 or TRBV6-3 and TRBJ2-7; TRBD2 matches at 7 bases. Germline V gene sequence: CDR1 MNHEY, CDR2 SVGEGT. This CDR3 is built from 14 residues. Trimming removed 2 bases from V and 4 bases from J; junction bases left unmatched: 5. CDR3 region: CASSYAGGRYEQYV. The CDR3 nucleotides read TGTGCCAGCAGTTACGCCGGGGGGAGATACGAGCAGTACGTC.

This chain links TRBV4-1 with TRBJ2-4, with D possibly matching TRBD2 (8 bases). This CDR3 has 17 amino acids. V was clipped by 1 base and J by 4 bases, with 17 bases between them. Germline CDR1 MGHRA, CDR2 YSYEKL. The CDR3 sequence is CASSQAGGAQGKNIQYF. The CDR3 DNA is TGCGCCAGCAGCCAAGCGGGGGGGGCACAGGGGAAAAACATTCAGTACTTC.

The chain has TRBV6-5 and TRBJ1-1; no clear D gene. Between the trimmed V and J ends, which lost 7 bases and 1 base, there was a span of 13 bases. Germline V lookup: CDR1 MNHEY, CDR2 SVGAGI. CDR3 length: 14 residues. The CDR3 bases are TGTGCCAGCACTCGGAACGGACCGAACACTGAAGCTTTCTTT. This gives the protein CASTRNGPNTEAFF.

This clone was counted only a few times. This chain joins TRBV2 and TRBJ1-6; 8 bases fit TRBD1. V trimming: 6 bases; J trimming: 10 bases; junction bases outside the gene matches: 11. The CDR3 sequence is 15 residues long. CDR1 is SNHLY and CDR2 is FYNNEI in the germline V gene. CDR3 in amino acids: CASRLGQGAGSPLHF. The CDR3 DNA is TGTGCCAGCAGATTGGGGCAGGGGGCAGGCTCACCCCTCCACTTT.

J is TRBJ2-2 and V is TRBV10-1; tentative D call: TRBD1 (6 bases). There are 13 residues in the CDR3. Germline values: CDR1 WNHNN, CDR2 SYGVQD (reference sequence). V lost 5 bases and J 3 bases, leaving 7 bases between the germline ends. The CDR3 bases are TGCGCCAGCAGTAACAGGGACACCGGGGAGCTGTTTTTT. Translating it yields CASSNRDTGELFF.